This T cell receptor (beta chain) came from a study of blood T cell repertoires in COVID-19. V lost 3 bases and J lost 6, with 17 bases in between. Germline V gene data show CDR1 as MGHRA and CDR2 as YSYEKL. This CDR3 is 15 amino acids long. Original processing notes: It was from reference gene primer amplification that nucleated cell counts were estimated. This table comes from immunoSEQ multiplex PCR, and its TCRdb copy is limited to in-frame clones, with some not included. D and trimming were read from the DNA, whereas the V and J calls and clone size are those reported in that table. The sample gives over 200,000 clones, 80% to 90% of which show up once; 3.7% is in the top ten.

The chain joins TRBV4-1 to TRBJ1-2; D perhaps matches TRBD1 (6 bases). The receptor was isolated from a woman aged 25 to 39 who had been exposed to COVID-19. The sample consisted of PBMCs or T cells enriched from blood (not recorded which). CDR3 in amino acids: CASSQGGGSFDGYTF. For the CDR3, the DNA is TGCGCCAGCAGCCAGGGAGGGGGGTCTTTCGATGGCTACACCTTC.